These 17 T cell receptor beta chains were all obtained from the same sample, sequenced in a study of T cells in women clearing cervical HPV infection. Repertoires were generated with immunoSEQ multiplex PCR, while TCRdb's copy carries only in-frame clones and drops some. The clone table shows about 32,000 clones, with the ten largest holding 4.3%. The sample consisted of blood buffy coat. The source of these receptors is a woman between 18 and 69 years old with a cervical HPV16 infection that either progressed to CIN3+ or cleared (not recorded which).

In regard to this clone: Read coverage stops 3 residues before the CDR3 terminus; the germline J gene supplies the remainder. The V call is TRBV30, the J call TRBJ1-5; 9 bases match TRBD1. Germline assignment: CDR1 GTSNPN and CDR2 SVGIG (reference sequence). The ends lost 2 bases at V and 7 bases at J; junction bases unmatched: 9. The CDR3 runs to 15 residues. The CDR3 spells CAWSFGQGMGQPQHF. The sequenced CDR3 bases are TGTGCCTGGAGTTTCGGACAGGGGATGGGACAGCCC. The full variable domain, completed using reference TRBV30 and TRBJ1-5, is SQTIHQWPATLVQPVGSPLSLECTVEGTSNPNLYWYRQAAGRGLQLLFYSVGIGQISSEVPQNLSASRPQDRQFILSSKKLLLSDSGFYLCAWSFGQGMGQPQHFGDGTRLSIL.

On this clone: The DNA ends 3 residues before the CDR3 does, and the rest of the CDR3 is filled in from the germline J gene. The chain joins TRBV30 to TRBJ1-1; maybe TRBD1 (5 bases). Looked up from germline, CDR1 is GTSNPN and CDR2 is SVGIG (reference sequence). The CDR3 runs 13 residues. V was shortened by 1 base and J by 7 bases, with 13 bases between the two germline ends. CDR3 DNA, as far as it was read: TGTGCCTGGAGTGGGGGGGGGAGCAGTGAA. It translates to CAWSGGGSSE. In full, the CDR3 is CAWSGGGSSEAFF.

Concerning this clone itself: The read stops 3 residues short of the end of the CDR3; the missing end is completed from the germline J gene. V gene TRBV19 combines with J gene TRBJ2-7; 14 nucleotides line up with TRBD2. The length of the CDR3 is 16 residues. Germline V gene sequence: CDR1 LNHDA, CDR2 SQIVND (reference sequence). Trimming at V came to 6 bases and at J to 3 bases, leaving 7 bases not matched to a gene. CDR3 region: CASSPTSGRAGYEQYF. The sequenced CDR3 bases are TGTGCCAGTAGCCCGACTAGCGGGAGGGCCGGCTACGAG.

On this clone itself: The CDR3 end is not reached by the read, which stops 3 residues before it; the germline J gene fills it in. The chain couples TRBV18 to TRBJ1-1; no clear D gene. Germline V CDR1 and CDR2: KGHSH, LQKENI. The CDR3 is made up of 15 amino acids. The sequenced part of the CDR3 DNA is TGTGCCAGCTCACCGAACGGGAGGGAAACCGGGGAG. Residues: CASSPNGRETGE. The entire CDR3 sequence reads CASSPNGRETGEAFF.

The sequenced part of the CDR3 DNA is TGTGCCAGCAGCCAACGCGGGGGCCGGTATGGC. Protein: CASSQRGGRYG. The whole CDR3 sequence reads CASSQRGGRYGYTF. The V and J genes are TRBV6-2 or TRBV6-3 and TRBJ1-2; a possible D gene is TRBD1 (6 bases). Coverage ceases 3 residues before the CDR3 finishes, and the germline J gene fills in the end. The CDR3 contains 14 residues. CDR1 is MNHEY, CDR2 SVGEGT, per germline. Trimming removed 6 bases at V and 5 bases at J, with 16 bases between.

A remark on this clone: The read ends 3 residues before the CDR3 terminus; that terminus is restored from the germline J gene. J is TRBJ2-3 and V is TRBV30; maybe TRBD2 (6 bases). This CDR3 spans 13 amino acids. CDR1 and CDR2 (germline): GTSNPN, SVGIG (reference sequence). The CDR3: CAWNKGLQETQYF. The CDR3 bases that were read are TGTGCCTGGAATAAGGGACTCCAAGAGACG.

To note about this clone: Read data end 3 residues before the CDR3 end; the end is taken from the germline J gene. The V and J genes are TRBV23-1 and TRBJ2-1; 7 positions match TRBD2. TRBV23-1 is identified as an open reading frame with a role that is uncertain. The CDR3 contains 15 residues. V shed 11 bases and J 5 bases; nucleotides not matched to a gene: 15. Incomplete CDR3 DNA: TGCGCCCTTAGTCAATGCGGGAGTCCCCACAATGAG. It encodes CALSQCGSPHNE. From start to end, the CDR3 is CALSQCGSPHNEQFF.

A remark on this clone: The read falls 3 residues short of the CDR3 end, and the missing part is taken from the germline J gene. The V and J genes are TRBV5-1 and TRBJ1-1; 9 bases line up with TRBD1. CDR1 and CDR2 (germline): SGHRS, YFSETQ. J gave up 0 bases and V 0 bases, and 9 bases lay outside the gene matches. The CDR3 length is 18 residues. The CDR3 here is CASSLAPGQGGLNTEAFF. The covered CDR3 bases are TGCGCCAGCAGCTTGGCCCCGGGACAGGGCGGGTTGAACACTGAA.

As to this clone: The read gets to within 3 residues of the CDR3 end, and the germline J gene fills in the rest. The chain couples TRBV5-1 to TRBJ1-1, with TRBD1 matching 9 bases. The CDR3 is 17 amino acids. Germline CDR1 is SGHRS and CDR2 is YFSETQ. V lost 0 bases, J lost 0 bases, and 6 bases stayed unmatched. CDR3 DNA, as far as it was read: TGCGCCAGCAGCTTGGGGACAGGGGCGGAATTGAACACTGAA. The encoded protein is CASSLGTGAELNTE. From start to end, the CDR3 is CASSLGTGAELNTEAFF.

On this clone itself: The observed sequence ends 3 residues before the CDR3 terminus, with the missing tail filled in from the germline J gene. The chain carries TRBV19 and TRBJ1-5, with unresolved D. CDR3 length: 16 amino acids. Germline lookup yields CDR1 LNHDA and CDR2 SQIVND (reference sequence). CDR3 bases read: TGTGCCAGTAGTATAGTTGCTAGCGGGAGGGTAGATCCC. Protein: CASSIVASGRVDP. The full CDR3 reads CASSIVASGRVDPQHF.

Points on this clone: With the read ending 3 residues before the CDR3 end, the germline J gene is used to fill in that end. The chain has TRBV19 and TRBJ1-2; D remains unclear. Germline values: CDR1 LNHDA, CDR2 SQIVND (reference sequence). The CDR3 is 15 residues long. The DNA read from the CDR3 is TGTGCCAGTAGTATAGATGGCCGGGGAGTAGACGAC. Translated: CASSIDGRGVDD. The full CDR3 protein reads CASSIDGRGVDDYTF.

Concerning this clone itself: Read sequence stops 3 residues before the CDR3 end, and the germline J gene provides the missing end. The chain has TRBV29-1 and TRBJ2-1, with D possibly matching TRBD1 (6 bases). The ends were cut back, 3 bases at V and 5 bases at J, with 14 bases in the middle. The CDR3 is 14 residues long. Germline V gene lookup returns CDR1 SQVTM and CDR2 ANQGSEA. The CDR3 loop reads CSVETLGGNNEQFF. Incomplete CDR3 DNA: TGCAGCGTTGAGACGCTAGGGGGAAACAATGAG.

Comment on this clone: The CDR3 end is not reached by the read, which stops 3 residues before it; the germline J gene fills it in. The genes are TRBV7-6 and TRBJ2-7; D may be TRBD1 (6 bases). CDR3 length: 17 amino acids. Germline V CDR1 and CDR2: SGHVS, FNYEAQ. Trimming cost V 1 base and J 5 bases, with 21 bases left between them. Partial CDR3 DNA: TGTGCCAGCAGCTTAGGGGACATTCTATTTAATCCTAACGAG. As protein: CASSLGDILFNPNE. In full, the CDR3 reads CASSLGDILFNPNEQYF.

Worth noting for this clone: The CDR3 end lies 3 residues beyond the end of the read and is filled in from the germline J gene. The chain uses TRBV11-3 and TRBJ2-5, with 11 bases matching TRBD1. Germline CDR1 SGHNT, CDR2 YENEEA. With V trimmed by 5 bases and J by 1 base, 3 bases remained unmatched. The CDR3 extends over 15 amino acids. CDR3 bases read: TGTGCCAGCAGCCTTGGGACAGGGGGCCAAGAGACC. Amino acids: CASSLGTGGQET. The full CDR3 protein reads CASSLGTGGQETQYF.

About this clone: The CDR3 goes on 3 residues after the read ends, and that part is filled in from the germline J gene. The rearrangement links TRBV7-6 to TRBJ2-2; 10 bases map to TRBD1. The CDR3 is 16 residues long. V trimming: 5 bases; J trimming: 4 bases; junction bases outside the gene matches: 7. CDR1 SGHVS and CDR2 FNYEAQ come from the germline V gene. The part of the CDR3 DNA that was read is TGTGCCAGCAGCCGTCGGACAGGGGGGACCACCGGGGAG. This codes for CASSRRTGGTTGE. The whole CDR3 region reads CASSRRTGGTTGELFF.

Note on this clone: The read terminates 3 residues ahead of where the CDR3 ends, so the germline J gene completes it. This chain uses TRBV19 with TRBJ2-3; 9 positions match TRBD2. Germline assignment: CDR1 LNHDA and CDR2 SQIVND (reference sequence). The CDR3 contains 15 residues. The V and J ends lost 3 bases and 6 bases, in that order; junction bases with no gene match: 7. The CDR3 bases that were read are TGTGCCAGTAGTATCGGGACTAGCAGGAGGGATACG. It yields the protein CASSIGTSRRDT. The entire CDR3 protein reads CASSIGTSRRDTQYF.

Incomplete CDR3 DNA: TGTGCCAGCAGCTCTGGACTAGCCCTCAGCTCCTACGAG. Translation: CASSSGLALSSYE. The whole CDR3 is CASSSGLALSSYEQYF. V and J are TRBV7-8 and TRBJ2-7; 8 nucleotides align to TRBD2. The read terminates 3 residues before the CDR3 end, so the remaining end is supplied by the germline J gene. V was clipped by 4 bases and J by 0 bases; unmatched bases: 8. Germline V gene sequence: CDR1 SGHVS, CDR2 FQNEAQ. The CDR3 loop spans 16 amino acids.